The 17 T cell receptor beta chains in this list originate from one sample, sequenced in a study of cytomegalovirus exposure and HLA in healthy donors. PCR primers comprised 60 Vbeta and 13 Jbeta primers. Profiled with immunoSEQ multiplex PCR; TCRdb holds only in-frame clones, not every one. The table has 130,000 to 150,000 clones, over 60% seen once. What was sequenced was PBMCs. The receptors originated from a man aged 35 to 55 in good health and CMV-seropositive.

J is TRBJ2-5 and V is TRBV29-1; 7 positions agree with TRBD2. Matching the DNA end better, TRBJ2-7 makes the J call doubtful. CDR3 length: 13 amino acids. CDR1 SQVTM and CDR2 ANQGSEA come from the germline V gene. CDR3 sequence: CSVEGGSRDEQYF. In nucleotides, the CDR3 is TGCAGCGTTGAGGGCGGGAGTCGAGACGAGCAGTACTTC.

This chain connects TRBV28 to TRBJ1-1, with a weak D call TRBD1 (5 bases). Trimming removed 3 bases from V and 1 base from J, with 18 bases in between. Germline loops: CDR1 MDHEN, CDR2 SYDVKM. This CDR3 has 17 amino acids. The DNA for the CDR3 is TGTGCCAGCAGTTTTGGGGCCCGAATTCTTACGAACACTGAAGCTTTCTTT. Protein: CASSFGARILTNTEAFF.

The chain uses TRBV6-1 and TRBJ1-1; D ambiguous. This CDR3 spans 14 amino acids. V was cut by 3 bases and J by 0 bases, with 8 bases left in between. In germline, CDR1 is MNHNS, CDR2 SASEGT. As DNA, the CDR3 is TGTGCCAGCAGTGATGACGGGATGAACACTGAAGCTTTCTTT. Amino acids: CASSDDGMNTEAFF.

The V gene is TRBV5-4, the J gene TRBJ1-2; 9 bases align to TRBD1. The germline gives CDR1 SGHNT, CDR2 YYREEE (reference sequence). Trimming took 2 bases from V and 3 from J; bases not matched to a gene: 2. The CDR3 runs to 14 residues. CDR3 DNA: TGTGCCAGCAGCTTACAGGGGGCCGACTATGGCTACACCTTC. As protein: CASSLQGADYGYTF.

This chain connects TRBV7-2 to TRBJ2-5; weak D call: TRBD1 (6 bases). The assigned J gene may be wrong: the sequence end matches TRBJ2-7 better. The CDR3 spans 12 residues. The germline V gene encodes CDR1 SGHTA and CDR2 FQGNSA. CDR3 sequence (DNA): TGTGCCAGCAGCTCACAGGGATACGAGCAGTACTTC. Its translation: CASSSQGYEQYF.

The chain carries TRBV10-3 and TRBJ2-3; a possible D gene is TRBD1 (6 bases). With 5 bases removed from V and 5 bases from J, the gap between germline ends came to 11 bases. The CDR3 covers 13 residues. Germline CDR1 and CDR2: ENHRY and SYGVKD. The CDR3 loop is CAISTIQGDTQYF. The CDR3 DNA reads as TGTGCCATCAGTACGATACAGGGAGATACGCAGTATTTT.

The chain has TRBV30 and TRBJ2-1; D not certain. V was cut by 2 bases and J by 3 bases, with 5 bases left in between. Germline V gene sequence: CDR1 GTSNPN, CDR2 SVGIG (reference sequence). The CDR3 covers 12 residues. The CDR3 loop is CAWSPNYNEQFF. CDR3 DNA sequence: TGTGCCTGGAGTCCAAACTACAATGAGCAGTTCTTC.

A few counts support this clone. The chain recombines TRBV27 with TRBJ1-1; D might be TRBD1 (6 bases). There are 14 residues in the CDR3. The germline V gene encodes CDR1 MNHEY and CDR2 SMNVEV (reference sequence). V was clipped by 4 bases and J by 6 bases, with 15 bases between them. CDR3 in amino acids: CASSYGHEGAEAFF. The CDR3 DNA reads TGTGCCAGCAGTTACGGTCACGAGGGGGCTGAAGCTTTCTTT.

The chain uses TRBV5-6 and TRBJ2-1; no clear D gene. The CDR3 extends over 13 amino acids. V was cut by 4 bases and J by 3 bases, with 8 bases left in between. Germline loops: CDR1 SGHDT, CDR2 YYEEEE. The CDR3 sequence: CASSPASYNEQFF. The CDR3 DNA reads as TGTGCCAGCAGCCCGGCTAGCTACAATGAGCAGTTCTTC.

The chain uses TRBV7-9 and TRBJ1-1, with 7 bases aligning to TRBD1. CDR1 and CDR2 (germline): SEHNR, FQNEAQ (reference sequence). V lost 8 bases, J lost 5 bases, and 8 bases stayed unmatched. The CDR3 is 13 residues long. The CDR3 here is CASEEGAGTEAFF. The CDR3 bases are TGTGCCAGCGAAGAGGGGGCTGGTACTGAAGCTTTCTTT.

The chain uses TRBV7-2 and TRBJ2-5; 7 nucleotides match TRBD1. With V trimmed by 6 bases and J by 5 bases, 6 bases remained unmatched. Looked up from germline, CDR1 is SGHTA and CDR2 is FQGNSA. This CDR3 comprises 13 residues. The CDR3 loop reads CASSSTGTETQYF. CDR3 nucleotide sequence: TGTGCCAGCAGTTCGACAGGGACGGAGACCCAGTACTTC.

This sequence joins TRBV28 and TRBJ2-1; D perhaps matches TRBD2 (6 bases). V lost 6 bases, J lost 6 bases, and 18 bases lay in between. Germline loops: CDR1 MDHEN, CDR2 SYDVKM. This CDR3 has 15 amino acids. The CDR3 DNA sequence: TGTGCCAGCAGACCAGGCGGGGTGGCGGGCAATGAGCAGTTCTTC. It translates to CASRPGGVAGNEQFF.

The chain combines TRBV18 with TRBJ1-4; D unclear. V gave up 6 bases and J gave up 0 bases, with 17 bases separating them. CDR3 size: 17 residues. Germline CDR1 is KGHSH and CDR2 is LQKENI. The DNA of the CDR3 is TGTGCCAGCTCGGAGTACGAGGTTTCGACAACTAATGAAAAACTGTTTTTT. Protein sequence: CASSEYEVSTTNEKLFF.

The chain combines TRBV30 with TRBJ2-2; TRBD2 agrees at 10 bases. V was pared by 5 bases and J by 2 bases, with 5 bases of the junction left unmatched. CDR1 and CDR2 (germline): GTSNPN, SVGIG (reference sequence). The CDR3 runs 15 residues. The CDR3 DNA reads as TGTGCCTGGGGAGGACTAGCGGCAAACACCGGGGAGCTGTTTTTT. This codes for CAWGGLAANTGELFF.

The V and J genes are TRBV6-5 and TRBJ1-2, with a possible D match to TRBD1 (5 bases). The V gene lost 4 bases and the J gene lost 0 bases, with 12 bases spanning the gap. Germline CDR1 MNHEY, CDR2 SVGAGI. The CDR3 extends over 15 amino acids. The CDR3 nucleotides read TGTGCCAGCAGTTCCCCGGGGGGGGCTAACTATGGCTACACCTTC. This gives the protein CASSSPGGANYGYTF.

The chain links TRBV4-1 to TRBJ1-5; 8 bases match TRBD1. V was pared by 0 bases and J by 7 bases, with 5 bases of the junction left unmatched. There are 15 residues in the CDR3. Looked up from germline, CDR1 is MGHRA and CDR2 is YSYEKL. CDR3 in amino acids: CASSQDSDRAQPQHF. The CDR3 bases are TGCGCCAGCAGCCAAGATTCGGACAGGGCCCAGCCCCAGCATTTT.

The chain uses TRBV13 and TRBJ2-1; 7 bases are a match to TRBD2. The CDR3 extends over 15 amino acids. CDR1 PRHDT and CDR2 FYEKMQ come from the germline V gene (reference sequence). With 3 bases clipped from V and 9 bases from J, the junction kept 11 bases outside the gene matches. The DNA of the CDR3 is TGTGCCAGCAGCTTCCCCGGGGAGGGCCGAGGTGAGCAGTTCTTC. Its translation: CASSFPGEGRGEQFF. The full variable domain, with the rest looked up from reference TRBV13 and TRBJ2-1, is AAGVIQSPRHLIKEKRETATLKCYPIPRHDTVYWYQQGPGQDPQFLISFYEKMQSDKGSIPDRFSAQQFSDYHSELNMSSLELGDSALYFCASSFPGEGRGEQFFGPGTRLTVL.